The 7 T cell receptor beta chains below all came from one sample that was sequenced in a study of blood T cell repertoires in COVID-19. Produced via immunoSEQ multiplex PCR; TCRdb's table is partial and in-frame only. The data hold 450,000 or so clones, with less than 95% observed a single time. Specimen: PBMCs or T cells enriched from blood (not recorded which). All receptors come from a young man who had recovered from COVID-19.

This chain links TRBV6-5 with TRBJ2-2, with D possibly TRBD2 on 6 matching bases. Trimming stripped 4 bases from V and 4 bases from J, with 16 bases between. The CDR3 runs to 16 residues. Per germline, CDR1 MNHEY and CDR2 SVGAGI. CDR3 bases: TGTGCCAGCAGTTCGGAGGGGTCTTGGTTCACCGGGGAGCTGTTTTTT. Translation gives CASSSEGSWFTGELFF.

The chain combines TRBV6-1 with TRBJ2-1, with a weak D call TRBD2 (6 bases). CDR1 is MNHNS and CDR2 is SASEGT in the germline V gene. V was pared by 2 bases and J by 7 bases, with 12 bases between. The CDR3 runs to 14 residues. The CDR3 spells CASSERREMNEQFF. DNA of the CDR3: TGTGCCAGCAGTGAAAGACGGGAGATGAATGAGCAGTTCTTC.

The chain has TRBV14 and TRBJ1-1, with TRBD1 matching 10 bases. Germline loops: CDR1 SGHDN, CDR2 FVKESK. The CDR3 loop spans 15 amino acids. The V and J ends lost 0 bases and 7 bases, in that order; junction bases with no gene match: 5. The DNA of the CDR3 is TGTGCCAGCAGCCAAGAACCGACAGGGGGCCTTGAAGCTTTCTTT. Encoded protein: CASSQEPTGGLEAFF.

The chain joins TRBV27 to TRBJ1-5, with D uncertain. Germline CDR1 reads MNHEY; CDR2 reads SMNVEV (reference sequence). V lost 3 bases to trimming and J lost 0 bases, with 6 bases between them. The length of the CDR3 is 14 residues. The CDR3 loop reads CASSFFYSNQPQHF. Written as DNA, the CDR3 is TGTGCCAGCAGTTTCTTCTATAGCAATCAGCCCCAGCATTTT.

The chain couples TRBV30 to TRBJ1-3, with a possible D match to TRBD1 (5 bases). CDR3 length equals 16 residues. Trimming cost V 5 bases and J 5 bases, with 22 bases left between them. The germline CDR1 and CDR2 sequences are GTSNPN and SVGIG (reference sequence). The CDR3 DNA follows: TGTGCCTGGGAGCAGTCATGGGGCATTGGTAGAAACACCATATATTTT. This translates into CAWEQSWGIGRNTIYF.

This chain connects TRBV15 to TRBJ1-2; perhaps TRBD1 as D (5 bases). The germline gives CDR1 LNHNV, CDR2 YYDKDF (reference sequence). The germline V and J ends were trimmed by 1 base and 4 bases, with 7 bases remaining between them. The CDR3 is made up of 13 amino acids. The CDR3 is CATSRGDSYGYTF. The DNA for the CDR3 is TGTGCCACCAGCAGAGGAGACAGCTATGGCTACACCTTC.

The V gene is TRBV18, the J gene TRBJ1-1, with D hard to call. V dropped 2 bases and J dropped 4 bases, with 11 bases sitting between them. This CDR3 comprises 14 residues. Germline V gives CDR1 KGHSH, CDR2 LQKENI. CDR3 residues: CASSPIWAGTEAFF. Written as DNA, the CDR3 is TGTGCCAGCTCACCAATTTGGGCGGGCACTGAAGCTTTCTTT.